One and the same sample provided the 10 T cell receptor beta chains below, sequenced in a study of cytomegalovirus exposure and HLA in healthy donors. Primers for the PCR totalled 60 Vbeta and 13 Jbeta. Assay: immunoSEQ multiplex PCR; the TCRdb copy retains only in-frame clones and omits some. The table lists some 74,000 clones, 80% of them singletons. The sample taken for sequencing was PBMCs. These receptors came from a male donor in good health and CMV-seronegative.

This rearrangement joins TRBV4-2 to TRBJ1-5, with TRBD1 matching 7 bases. The CDR3 is made up of 17 amino acids. Germline CDR1 reads LGHNA; CDR2 reads YNFKEQ. With 0 bases clipped from V and 7 bases from J, the junction kept 12 bases outside the gene matches. The CDR3 DNA reads as TGTGCCAGCAGCCAAGATCTTTCGGGGGACAGCATACAGCCCCAGCATTTT. Its translation: CASSQDLSGDSIQPQHF.

This clone was seen just once. This chain's CDR3 is CASSQDAGGAFF. The CDR3 DNA sequence: TGCGCCAGCAGCCAAGACGCAGGGGGGGCTTTCTTT. V is TRBV4-3 and J is TRBJ1-1; TRBD1 agrees at 7 bases. Trimming removed 0 bases from V and 11 bases from J; junction bases left unmatched: 3. The CDR3 length is 12 residues. Per the germline V gene, CDR1 is LGHNA and CDR2 is YSLEER.

This clone was seen a few times. The chain links TRBV7-6 to TRBJ2-5, with TRBD1 matching over 9 bases. This CDR3 has 16 residues. V was clipped by 5 bases and J by 4 bases; unmatched bases: 11. Germline V lookup: CDR1 SGHVS, CDR2 FNYEAQ. CDR3: CASSLQQGAAGETQYF. In DNA, the CDR3 is TGTGCCAGCAGCCTCCAACAGGGGGCTGCGGGAGAGACCCAGTACTTC.

The rearrangement uses TRBV15 and TRBJ2-1; TRBD1 agrees at 7 bases. J lost 15 bases, V lost 0 bases, and 8 bases had no gene match. CDR3 size: 13 residues. Germline CDR1 and CDR2: LNHNV and YYDKDF (reference sequence). The CDR3 loop reads CATSRDLRQGRFF. In DNA form, the CDR3 reads TGTGCCACCAGCAGAGATCTTAGACAGGGTCGGTTCTTC.

This clone has a single count. The V gene is TRBV2, the J gene TRBJ2-1; 10 nucleotides align to TRBD2. Germline CDR1 SNHLY, CDR2 FYNNEI. The CDR3 consists of 14 residues. The ends lost 6 bases at V and 7 bases at J; junction bases unmatched: 6. This CDR3 is CASSTTSGTNEQFF. CDR3 DNA: TGTGCCAGCAGCACTACTAGCGGGACGAATGAGCAGTTCTTC.

This chain connects TRBV9 to TRBJ2-7; 7 nucleotides line up with TRBD2. After removal of 0 bases from V and 6 bases from J, the junction contained 9 bases not matched to a gene. In germline, CDR1 is SGDLS, CDR2 YYNGEE. There are 15 residues in the CDR3. DNA of the CDR3: TGTGCCAGCAGCGTAGATGGTAGCGGGCCTAGCGAGCAGTACTTC. Residues: CASSVDGSGPSEQYF.

The rearrangement joins TRBV25-1 to TRBJ2-3, with 12 bases lining up with TRBD2. This CDR3 spans 15 amino acids. Unmatched junction bases numbered 9, after V lost 6 bases and J lost 8 bases. Germline V gene sequence: CDR1 MGHDK, CDR2 SYGVNS. CDR3 DNA: TGTGCCAGCAGCCTAGCGGGGGGGCCTAGGTCTACGCAGTATTTT. Its translation: CASSLAGGPRSTQYF.

This clone has a single count. The V gene is TRBV2, the J gene TRBJ1-3, with 8 bases that match TRBD1. The CDR3 loop spans 17 amino acids. Germline lookup yields CDR1 SNHLY and CDR2 FYNNEI. V trimming: 2 bases; J trimming: 2 bases; junction bases outside the gene matches: 8. CDR3 bases: TGTGCCAGCAGTGAAAGAGGATTGGACAGGGCTGGAAACACCATATATTTT. Its translation: CASSERGLDRAGNTIYF.

The V gene is TRBV6-5, the J gene TRBJ1-1; D is unclear. The CDR3 runs to 13 residues. Trimming removed 7 bases at V and 0 bases at J, with 9 bases between. From germline, CDR1 is MNHEY and CDR2 SVGAGI. The DNA of the CDR3 is TGTGCCAGCAATGGGCCGATGAACACTGAAGCTTTCTTT. This gives the protein CASNGPMNTEAFF.

This chain's CDR3 is CSVVLVRETQYF. The DNA of the CDR3 is TGCAGCGTTGTACTCGTGAGGGAGACCCAGTACTTC. This sequence joins TRBV29-1 and TRBJ2-5; D gene ambiguous. Germline CDR1 and CDR2: SQVTM and ANQGSEA. CDR3 length: 12 amino acids. The V end lost 4 bases, the J end lost 5 bases, and 11 bases lay between the germline ends.